The clone carrying this T cell receptor (beta chain) was seen a handful of times. Mouse germline and gene names are used. The read stops 4 residues short of the end of the CDR3; the missing end is completed from the germline J gene. The CDR3 covers 13 residues. The ends lost 4 bases at V and 4 bases at J; junction bases unmatched: 2. CDR1 and CDR2 (germline): NSQYPW, LRSPGD (reference sequence). Cells pooled from cutaneous lymph nodes were sorted on CD4, CD8alpha, NKG2D, NKG2ACE and other markers. The sample is drawn from a study of CD8+ T cells in alopecia areata. Across the whole study: C3H/HeJ donors with spontaneous alopecia, roughly 6-12 months old, supplied skin grafts to approximately 7-11-week-old female C3H/HeJ mice.

Following RNA extraction, reverse transcription yielded cDNA that acted as the sequencing template. Clones were read by immunoSEQ multiplex PCR, and TCRdb kept only the in-frame ones, dropping some. This record lists about 270,000 clones, none seen once only, and the top ten clones contain 0.9% to 1.5%. This sequence originates from a C3H/HeJ mouse with alopecia areata. MHC haplotype of the mouse line: H2-k. The gene calls are TRBV1 and TRBJ1-2, with TRBD1 matching 8 bases. Sequencing was carried out using CD4+ T cells sorted from a lymph node. CDR3 sequence reads: CTCSDRGFSDYTF. The CDR3 bases that were read are TGCACCTGCAGTGACAGGGGGTTCTCC.